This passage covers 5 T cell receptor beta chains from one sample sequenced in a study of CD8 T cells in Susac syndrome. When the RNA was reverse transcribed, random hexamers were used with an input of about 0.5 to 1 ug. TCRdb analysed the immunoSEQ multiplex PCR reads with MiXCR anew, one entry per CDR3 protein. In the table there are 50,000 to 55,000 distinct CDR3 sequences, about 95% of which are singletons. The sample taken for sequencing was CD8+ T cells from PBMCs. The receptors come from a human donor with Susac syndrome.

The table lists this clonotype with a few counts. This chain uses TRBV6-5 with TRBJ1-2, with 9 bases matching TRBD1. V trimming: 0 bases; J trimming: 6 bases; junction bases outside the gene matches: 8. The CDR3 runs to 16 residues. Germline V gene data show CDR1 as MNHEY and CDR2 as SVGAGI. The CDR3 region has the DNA TGTGCCAGCAGTTACTCGGGTTATACAGGGGGCGATGGCTACACCTTC. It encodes CASSYSGYTGGDGYTF.

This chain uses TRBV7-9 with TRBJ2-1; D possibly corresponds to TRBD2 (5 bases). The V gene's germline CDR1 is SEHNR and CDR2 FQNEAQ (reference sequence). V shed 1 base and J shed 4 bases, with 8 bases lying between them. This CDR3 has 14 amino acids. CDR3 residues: CASSLDTRYNEQFF. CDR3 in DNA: TGTGCCAGCAGCTTAGACACTAGGTACAATGAGCAGTTCTTC.

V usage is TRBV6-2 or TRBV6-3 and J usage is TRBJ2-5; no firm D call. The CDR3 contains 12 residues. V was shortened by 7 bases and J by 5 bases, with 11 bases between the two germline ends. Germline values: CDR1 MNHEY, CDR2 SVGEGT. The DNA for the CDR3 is TGTGCCAGCACGTATGGAGCGGAGACCCAGTACTTC. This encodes CASTYGAETQYF.

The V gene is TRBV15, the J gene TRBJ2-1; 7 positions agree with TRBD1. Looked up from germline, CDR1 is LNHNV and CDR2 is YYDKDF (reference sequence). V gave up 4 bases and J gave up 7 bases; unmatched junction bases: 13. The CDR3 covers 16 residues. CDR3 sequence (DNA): TGTGCCACCAGCAAAAGGGGGCTCCTAGGACAGAATGAGCAGTTCTTC. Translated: CATSKRGLLGQNEQFF.

The CDR3 loop is CASSPRTGIHEQYF. The CDR3 bases are TGTGCCAGCAGCCCCCGGACAGGAATCCACGAGCAGTACTTC. The chain has TRBV7-8 and TRBJ2-7; 7 bases agree with TRBD1. The CDR3 covers 14 residues. V trimming: 5 bases; J trimming: 5 bases; junction bases outside the gene matches: 9. Germline CDR1 is SGHVS and CDR2 is FQNEAQ.